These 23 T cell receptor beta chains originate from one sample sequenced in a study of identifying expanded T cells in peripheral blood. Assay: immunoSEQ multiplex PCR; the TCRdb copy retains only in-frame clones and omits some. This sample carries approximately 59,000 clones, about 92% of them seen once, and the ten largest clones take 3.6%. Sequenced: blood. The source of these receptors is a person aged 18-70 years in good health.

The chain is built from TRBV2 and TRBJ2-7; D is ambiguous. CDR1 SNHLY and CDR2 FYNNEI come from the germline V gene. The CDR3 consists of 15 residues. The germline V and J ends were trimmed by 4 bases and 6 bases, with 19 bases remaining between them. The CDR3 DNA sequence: TGTGCCAGCAGTGGGGTGGGAACAAGACATACCGAGCAGTACTTC. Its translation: CASSGVGTRHTEQYF.

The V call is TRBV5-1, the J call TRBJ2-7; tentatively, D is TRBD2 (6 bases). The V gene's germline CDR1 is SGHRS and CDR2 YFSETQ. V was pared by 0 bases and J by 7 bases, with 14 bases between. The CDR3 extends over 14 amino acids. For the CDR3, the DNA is TGCGCCAGCAGCTTGGGGACGGGAGCCCGGGAGCAGTACTTC. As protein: CASSLGTGAREQYF.

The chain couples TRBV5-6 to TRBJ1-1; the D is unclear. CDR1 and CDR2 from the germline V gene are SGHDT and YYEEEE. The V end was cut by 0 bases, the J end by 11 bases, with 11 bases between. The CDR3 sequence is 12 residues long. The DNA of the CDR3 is TGTGCCAGCAGCTTGGATCAGGTCGAGGCTTTCTTT. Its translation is CASSLDQVEAFF.

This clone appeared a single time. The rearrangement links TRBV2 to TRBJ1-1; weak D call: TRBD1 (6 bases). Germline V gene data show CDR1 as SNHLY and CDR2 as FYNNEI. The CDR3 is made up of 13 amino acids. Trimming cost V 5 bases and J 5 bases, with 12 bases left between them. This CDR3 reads CASSKGQRTEAFF. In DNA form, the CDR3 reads TGTGCCAGCAGTAAAGGACAGAGGACTGAAGCTTTCTTT.

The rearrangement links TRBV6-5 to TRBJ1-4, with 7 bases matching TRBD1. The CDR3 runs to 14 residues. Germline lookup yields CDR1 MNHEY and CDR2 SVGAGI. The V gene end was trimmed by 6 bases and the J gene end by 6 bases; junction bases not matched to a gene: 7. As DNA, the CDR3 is TGTGCCAGCAGACGGAGGGGGCGCGATGAAAAACTGTTTTTT. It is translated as CASRRRGRDEKLFF.

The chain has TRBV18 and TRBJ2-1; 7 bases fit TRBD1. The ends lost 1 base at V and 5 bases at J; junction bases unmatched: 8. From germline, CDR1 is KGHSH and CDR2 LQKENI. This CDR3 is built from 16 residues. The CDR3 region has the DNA TGTGCCAGCTCACCACAAGGGGGCGAGCTCGACAATGAGCAGTTCTTC. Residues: CASSPQGGELDNEQFF.

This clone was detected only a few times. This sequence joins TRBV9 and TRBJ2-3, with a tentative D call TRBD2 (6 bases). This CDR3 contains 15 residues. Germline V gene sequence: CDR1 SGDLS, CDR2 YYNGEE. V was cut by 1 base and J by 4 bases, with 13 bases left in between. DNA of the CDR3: TGTGCCAGCAGCGTATACGGGACGGGGGCAGATACGCAGTATTTT. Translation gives CASSVYGTGADTQYF.

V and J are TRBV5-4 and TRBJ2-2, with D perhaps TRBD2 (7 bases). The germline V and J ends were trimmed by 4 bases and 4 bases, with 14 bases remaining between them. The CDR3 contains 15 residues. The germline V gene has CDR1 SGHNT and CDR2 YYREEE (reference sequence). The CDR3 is CASSEGGLGTGELFF. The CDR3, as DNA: TGTGCCAGCAGCGAGGGGGGGCTGGGCACCGGGGAGCTGTTTTTT. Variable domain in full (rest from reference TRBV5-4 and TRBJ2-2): ETGVTQSPTHLIKTRGQQVTLRCSSQSGHNTVSWYQQALGQGPQFIFQYYREEENGRGNFPPRFSGLQFPNYSSELNVNALELDDSALYLCASSEGGLGTGELFFGEGSRLTVL.

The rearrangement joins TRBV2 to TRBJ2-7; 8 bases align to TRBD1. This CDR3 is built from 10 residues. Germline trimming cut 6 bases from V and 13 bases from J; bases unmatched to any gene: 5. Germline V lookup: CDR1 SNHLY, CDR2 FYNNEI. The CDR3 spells CASRDRVQYF. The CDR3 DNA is TGTGCCAGCAGGGACAGGGTACAATACTTC. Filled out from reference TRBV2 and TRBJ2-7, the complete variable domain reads EPEVTQTPSHQVTQMGQEVILRCVPISNHLYFYWYRQILGQKVEFLVSFYNNEISEKSEIFDDQFSVERPDGSNFTLKIRSTKLEDSAMYFCASRDRVQYFGPGTRLTVT.

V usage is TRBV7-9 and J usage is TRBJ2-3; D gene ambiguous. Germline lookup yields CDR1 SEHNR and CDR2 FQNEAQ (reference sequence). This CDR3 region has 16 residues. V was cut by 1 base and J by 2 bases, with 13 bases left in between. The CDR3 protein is CASSLVGAVITDTQYF. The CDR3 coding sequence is TGTGCCAGCAGCTTAGTTGGTGCCGTTATCACAGATACGCAGTATTTT.

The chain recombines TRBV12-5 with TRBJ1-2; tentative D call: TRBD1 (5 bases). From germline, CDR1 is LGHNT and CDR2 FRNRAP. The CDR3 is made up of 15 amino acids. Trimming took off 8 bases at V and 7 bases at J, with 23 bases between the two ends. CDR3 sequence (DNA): TGTGCTAGTAGACCGGGAGCCATCTCTGGGGGTGGCTACACCTTC. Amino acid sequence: CASRPGAISGGGYTF.

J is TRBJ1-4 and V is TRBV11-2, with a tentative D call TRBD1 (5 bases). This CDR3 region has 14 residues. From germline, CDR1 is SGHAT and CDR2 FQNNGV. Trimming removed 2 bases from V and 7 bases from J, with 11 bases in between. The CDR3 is CASSLTGQGEKLFF. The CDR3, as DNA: TGTGCCAGCAGCTTAACAGGTCAGGGTGAAAAACTGTTTTTT.

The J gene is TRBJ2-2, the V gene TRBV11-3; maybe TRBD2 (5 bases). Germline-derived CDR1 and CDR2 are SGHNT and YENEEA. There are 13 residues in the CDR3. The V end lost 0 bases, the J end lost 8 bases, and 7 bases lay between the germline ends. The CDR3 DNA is TGTGCCAGCAGCTTAGAGGGGAGTGGGGAGCTGTTTTTT. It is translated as CASSLEGSGELFF.

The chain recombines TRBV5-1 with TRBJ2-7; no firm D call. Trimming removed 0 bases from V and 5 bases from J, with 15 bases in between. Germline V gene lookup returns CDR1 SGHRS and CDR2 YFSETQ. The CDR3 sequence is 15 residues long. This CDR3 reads CASSLATLVQNEQYF. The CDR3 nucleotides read TGCGCCAGCAGCTTGGCCACCCTCGTTCAAAACGAGCAGTACTTC.

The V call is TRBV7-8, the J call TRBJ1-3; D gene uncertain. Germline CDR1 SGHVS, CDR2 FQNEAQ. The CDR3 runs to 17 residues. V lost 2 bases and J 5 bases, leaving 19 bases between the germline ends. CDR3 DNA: TGTGCCAGCAGCTTATACACCCGGGGTCCCGGAAGAAACACCATATATTTT. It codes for CASSLYTRGPGRNTIYF.

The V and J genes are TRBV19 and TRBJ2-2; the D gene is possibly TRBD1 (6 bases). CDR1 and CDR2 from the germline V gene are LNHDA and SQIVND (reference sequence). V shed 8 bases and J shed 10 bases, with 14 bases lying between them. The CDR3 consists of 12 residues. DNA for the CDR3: TGTGCCAGTTCGACCAGGGGAGCGGAGCTGTTTTTT. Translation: CASSTRGAELFF.

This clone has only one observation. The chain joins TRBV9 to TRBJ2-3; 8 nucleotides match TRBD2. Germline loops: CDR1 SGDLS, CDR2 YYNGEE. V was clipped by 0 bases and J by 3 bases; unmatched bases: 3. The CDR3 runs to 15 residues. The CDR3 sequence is CASSVGGLGTDTQYF. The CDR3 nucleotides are TGTGCCAGCAGCGTAGGGGGACTAGGAACAGATACGCAGTATTTT. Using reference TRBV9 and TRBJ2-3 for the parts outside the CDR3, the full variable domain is DSGVTQTPKHLITATGQRVTLRCSPRSGDLSVYWYQQSLDQGLQFLIQYYNGEERAKGNILERFSAQQFPDLHSELNLSSLELGDSALYFCASSVGGLGTDTQYFGPGTRLTVL.

This CDR3 reads CASSQVGEPQETQYF. CDR3 in DNA: TGTGCCAGCAGCCAAGTAGGGGAGCCACAAGAGACCCAGTACTTC. V and J are TRBV4-2 and TRBJ2-5; D is tentatively TRBD1 or TRBD2 (5 bases each). CDR3 length equals 15 residues. V lost 1 base and J 2 bases, leaving 11 bases between the germline ends. The germline gives CDR1 LGHNA, CDR2 YNFKEQ.

In nucleotides, the CDR3 is TGTGCCAGCAGTTCTCTAGCGGAGCCCTACGAGCAGTACTTC. Protein: CASSSLAEPYEQYF. The chain combines TRBV6-5 with TRBJ2-7; 7 nucleotides align to TRBD2. The CDR3 contains 14 residues. V was pared by 4 bases and J by 2 bases, with 5 bases of the junction left unmatched. Germline CDR1 MNHEY, CDR2 SVGAGI.

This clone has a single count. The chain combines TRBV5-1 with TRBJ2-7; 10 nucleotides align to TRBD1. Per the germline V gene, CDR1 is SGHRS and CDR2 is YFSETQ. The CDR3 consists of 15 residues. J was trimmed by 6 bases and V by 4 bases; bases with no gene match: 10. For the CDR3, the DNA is TGCGCCAGCAGCCCGTGCGACAGGGGGCGGTGCGAGCAGTACTTC. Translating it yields CASSPCDRGRCEQYF.

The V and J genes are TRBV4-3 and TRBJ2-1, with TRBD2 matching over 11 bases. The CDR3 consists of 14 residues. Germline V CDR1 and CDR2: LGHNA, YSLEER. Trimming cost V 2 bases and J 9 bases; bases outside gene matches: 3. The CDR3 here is CASSQQTSGVEQFF. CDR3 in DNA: TGCGCCAGCAGCCAACAGACTAGCGGGGTTGAGCAGTTCTTC.

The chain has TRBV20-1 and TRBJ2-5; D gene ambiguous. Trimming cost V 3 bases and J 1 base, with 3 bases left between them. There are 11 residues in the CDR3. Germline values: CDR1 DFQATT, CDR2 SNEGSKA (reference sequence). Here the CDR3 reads CSASLQETQYF. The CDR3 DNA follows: TGCAGTGCTAGCCTCCAAGAGACCCAGTACTTC.

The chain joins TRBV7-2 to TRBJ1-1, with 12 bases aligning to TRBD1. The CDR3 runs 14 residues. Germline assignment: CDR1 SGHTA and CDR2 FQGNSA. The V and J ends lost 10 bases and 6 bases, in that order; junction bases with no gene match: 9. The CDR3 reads CATRDRGRLAEAFF. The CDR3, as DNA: TGTGCCACTAGGGACAGGGGGCGACTGGCTGAAGCTTTCTTT. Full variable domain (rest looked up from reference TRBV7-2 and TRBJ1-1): GAGVSQSPSNKVTEKGKDVELRCDPISGHTALYWYRQSLGQGLEFLIYFQGNSAPDKSGLPSDRFSAERTGGSVSTLTIQRTQQEDSAVYLCATRDRGRLAEAFFGQGTRLTVV.